What follows are 17 T cell receptor beta chains derived from one specimen sequenced in a study of shared clonotypes between healthy human individuals. Sequencing was performed with immunoSEQ multiplex PCR; in TCRdb, only in-frame clones are kept and a portion is missing. The sample contains approximately 640,000 clones, around 72% of which appear only once. Sequencing was done on a sample of memory CD4+ T cells sorted from blood. Sample subset: CD45RA-negative fraction. The origin of the receptors is a woman aged 30 to 39 in good health.

V is TRBV5-1 and J is TRBJ2-7; no reliable D call. The ends were cut back, 5 bases at V and 0 bases at J, with 9 bases in the middle. The CDR3 totals 13 residues. Germline CDR1 reads SGHRS; CDR2 reads YFSETQ. CDR3 in amino acids: CASSESDSYEQYF. The CDR3 nucleotides read TGCGCCAGCAGTGAGTCTGACTCCTACGAGCAGTACTTC.

V gene TRBV9 combines with J gene TRBJ2-1; 7 nucleotides agree with TRBD2. V dropped 0 bases and J dropped 6; count of bases not matched to a gene: 9. The germline V gene encodes CDR1 SGDLS and CDR2 YYNGEE. CDR3 length equals 16 residues. The CDR3 sequence is CASSVDVLAEPNEQFF. The CDR3 DNA sequence: TGTGCCAGCAGCGTAGATGTTCTAGCGGAGCCCAATGAGCAGTTCTTC.

The chain links TRBV28 to TRBJ1-2; 7 bases fit TRBD1. The CDR3 runs 13 residues. Germline CDR1 MDHEN, CDR2 SYDVKM. The V gene end was trimmed by 5 bases and the J gene end by 5 bases; junction bases not matched to a gene: 5. The CDR3 is CASSRTGRYGYTF. CDR3 sequence (DNA): TGTGCCAGCAGTAGGACAGGACGATATGGCTACACCTTC.

A single count supports this clone. The chain combines TRBV6-1 with TRBJ1-1; TRBD1 is a possible D gene (6 bases). Per germline, CDR1 MNHNS and CDR2 SASEGT. The CDR3 spans 14 residues. V dropped 6 bases and J dropped 2 bases, with 13 bases sitting between them. The CDR3 protein is CASRYTGSNTEAFF. CDR3 sequence (DNA): TGTGCCAGCAGATATACAGGGAGTAACACTGAAGCTTTCTTT.

This clone was observed a single time. This rearrangement joins TRBV10-3 to TRBJ1-1, with 8 bases that match TRBD1. Germline lookup yields CDR1 ENHRY and CDR2 SYGVKD. CDR3 length: 14 amino acids. Trimming at V came to 11 bases and at J to 4 bases, leaving 12 bases not matched to a gene. The chain's CDR3 is CAVQADRGGTEAFF. The CDR3 DNA reads as TGTGCCGTCCAGGCCGACAGGGGTGGCACTGAAGCTTTCTTT.

This sequence joins TRBV11-2 and TRBJ2-7; 7 bases match TRBD1. CDR3 length: 15 amino acids. V trimming: 1 base; J trimming: 12 bases; junction bases outside the gene matches: 15. Per germline, CDR1 SGHAT and CDR2 FQNNGV. The CDR3 coding sequence is TGTGCCAGCAGCTTAGTAGGGGACAGCCGCTACGGTCTGTACTTC. Protein product: CASSLVGDSRYGLYF. Based on the CDR3 plus reference TRBV11-2 and TRBJ2-7, the full variable domain is EAGVAQSPRYKIIEKRQSVAFWCNPISGHATLYWYQQILGQGPKLLIQFQNNGVVDDSQLPKDRFSAERLKGVDSTLKIQPAKLEDSAVYLCASSLVGDSRYGLYFGPGTRLTVT.

Notes on this clone: Germline and junction disagree at one end, which may indicate a read error. The rearrangement links TRBV5-4 to TRBJ2-3, with 8 bases aligning to TRBD2. Germline loops: CDR1 SGHNT, CDR2 YYREEE (reference sequence). The CDR3 contains 17 residues. CDR3 in amino acids: CASSQDRRSGSPDTQYF. The CDR3 DNA follows: TGCGCCAGCAGCCAAGATCGGAGGAGCGGGAGCCCAGATACGCAGTATTTT.

The chain couples TRBV6-6 to TRBJ2-5; 9 bases align to TRBD1. V shed 2 bases and J 5 bases; nucleotides not matched to a gene: 6. In germline, CDR1 is MNHNY, CDR2 SVGAGI (reference sequence). CDR3 length: 15 amino acids. The CDR3 spells CASSYPDRGEETQYF. Written as DNA, the CDR3 is TGTGCCAGCAGTTACCCAGACAGGGGGGAGGAGACCCAGTACTTC.

The CDR3: CASGSGLGGGRDEQFF. The CDR3 nucleotides are TGTGCCAGCGGATCCGGATTAGGGGGAGGAAGGGATGAGCAGTTCTTC. This chain connects TRBV27 to TRBJ2-1; D possibly matches TRBD1 or TRBD2 (6 bases each). The CDR3 runs to 16 residues. Germline lookup yields CDR1 MNHEY and CDR2 SMNVEV (reference sequence). V lost 8 bases and J 8 bases, leaving 25 bases between the germline ends.

The gene calls are TRBV10-3 and TRBJ1-5; 7 bases are shared with TRBD1. The CDR3 spans 15 residues. Germline CDR1 ENHRY, CDR2 SYGVKD. V shed 3 bases, J shed 0 bases, and the junction held 2 bases outside the gene matches. CDR3 in DNA: TGTGCCATCAGTGAACGGGACAGTAGCAATCAGCCCCAGCATTTT. It is translated as CAISERDSSNQPQHF.

The chain joins TRBV7-2 to TRBJ2-1; perhaps TRBD2 as D (5 bases). The CDR3 is made up of 15 amino acids. The V end lost 1 base, the J end lost 6 bases, and 13 bases lay between the germline ends. The V gene's germline CDR1 is SGHTA and CDR2 FQGNSA. The CDR3 sequence: CASSLVSRGSNEQFF. The CDR3 bases are TGTGCCAGCAGCTTAGTTTCTCGTGGGAGCAATGAGCAGTTCTTC.

This chain uses TRBV4-2 with TRBJ1-1; possible D gene TRBD1, 6 bases. CDR1 is LGHNA, CDR2 YNFKEQ, per germline. The V and J ends lost 5 bases and 2 bases respectively, with 15 bases between them. The CDR3 sequence is 15 residues long. The CDR3 region has the DNA TGTGCCAGCAGCGTGCCGGGACAAAGAAACACTGAAGCTTTCTTT. Its protein is CASSVPGQRNTEAFF.

This rearrangement joins TRBV4-2 to TRBJ2-7, with 7 bases matching TRBD2. Looked up from germline, CDR1 is LGHNA and CDR2 is YNFKEQ. The CDR3 runs 15 residues. V shed 4 bases and J 0 bases; nucleotides not matched to a gene: 6. CDR3 bases: TGTGCCAGCAGCCCACGGGGGAGGGACTCCTACGAGCAGTACTTC. Translated, it gives CASSPRGRDSYEQYF.

V is TRBV7-6 and J is TRBJ2-5; 7 positions match TRBD1. The CDR3 is 16 amino acids. Unmatched junction bases numbered 10, after V lost 1 base and J lost 5 bases. The germline gives CDR1 SGHVS, CDR2 FNYEAQ. In DNA form, the CDR3 reads TGTGCCAGCAGCTTAGATACAGGGGAGATCGGGGAGACCCAGTACTTC. Translating it yields CASSLDTGEIGETQYF.

The rearrangement joins TRBV29-1 to TRBJ1-5; D is unclear. The length of the CDR3 is 14 residues. Germline CDR1 is SQVTM and CDR2 is ANQGSEA. V lost 3 bases to trimming and J lost 5 bases, with 14 bases between them. CDR3 coding DNA: TGCAGCGTTGAGGTCGCGGCCGGCGATCAGCCCCAGCATTTT. As protein: CSVEVAAGDQPQHF.

This clone occurred a few times. Other nucleotide sequences from this sample produce the same CDR3. This sequence joins TRBV5-1 and TRBJ1-1, with D possibly matching TRBD1 (5 bases). V was shortened by 4 bases and J by 4 bases, with 14 bases between the two germline ends. The CDR3 is made up of 14 amino acids. Germline V gene data show CDR1 as SGHRS and CDR2 as YFSETQ. The CDR3 bases are TGCGCCAGCAGCCAAGGGACGGAGGGCACTGAAGCTTTCTTT. It specifies CASSQGTEGTEAFF.

This clone occurred a few times. The chain is built from TRBV28 and TRBJ1-1, with 7 bases that match TRBD1. Germline V gene data show CDR1 as MDHEN and CDR2 as SYDVKM. V lost 4 bases and J lost 4; bases outside the gene matches: 6. The CDR3 has 14 residues. For the CDR3, the DNA is TGTGCCAGCAGTTCCTCCGGGACAGTCACTGAAGCTTTCTTT. It is translated as CASSSSGTVTEAFF.